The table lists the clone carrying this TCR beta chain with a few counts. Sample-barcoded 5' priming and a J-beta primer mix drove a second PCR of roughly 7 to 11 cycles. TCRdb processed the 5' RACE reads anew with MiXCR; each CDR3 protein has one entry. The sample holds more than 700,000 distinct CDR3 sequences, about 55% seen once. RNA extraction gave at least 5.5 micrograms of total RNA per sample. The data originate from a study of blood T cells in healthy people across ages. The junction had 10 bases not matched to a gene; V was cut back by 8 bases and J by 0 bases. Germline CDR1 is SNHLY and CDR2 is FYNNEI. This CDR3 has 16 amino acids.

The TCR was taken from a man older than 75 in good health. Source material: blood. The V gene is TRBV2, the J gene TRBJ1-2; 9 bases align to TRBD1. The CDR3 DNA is TGTGCCAGCGGACCGGGACAGGGACTTGCTAACTATGGCTACACCTTC. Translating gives CASGPGQGLANYGYTF. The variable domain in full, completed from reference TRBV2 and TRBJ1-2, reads EPEVTQTPSHQVTQMGQEVILRCVPISNHLYFYWYRQILGQKVEFLVSFYNNEISEKSEIFDDQFSVERPDGSNFTLKIRSTKLEDSAMYFCASGPGQGLANYGYTFGSGTRLTVV.